Reported below is one T cell receptor beta chain. What it recognizes is unknown. The entry originates in a study of cytomegalovirus exposure and HLA in healthy donors. Study details: In an earlier analysis, 90 million to 120 million unique TCR beta sequences were found from about 179 million T cells. The study, taken as a whole, reports: Trimming of TCR beta V- and J-genes showed a link, identified in a later analysis, to a missense DCLRE1C variant. The study assumed roughly uniform donor sequencing depth for presence/absence analyses. High specificity and sensitivity for cytomegalovirus status were reported for the classifier.

13 Jbeta primers and 60 Vbeta primers were used for the PCR. The table came from immunoSEQ multiplex PCR; TCRdb's copy has only in-frame clones and leaves some out. The sample holds 180,000 or so clones, 75% to 85% seen once. CDR3 length equals 16 residues. V shed 3 bases, J shed 4 bases, and the junction held 11 bases outside the gene matches. Germline V gene sequence: CDR1 LNHNV, CDR2 YYDKDF (reference sequence). The material sequenced was PBMCs. The chain joins TRBV15 to TRBJ1-1, with TRBD1 matching 7 bases. The source of this sequence is a man between 18 and 29 years old in good health and CMV-seronegative. Written as DNA, the CDR3 is TGTGCCACCAGCAGGGTCATGACAGGGAGAGGCACTGAAGCTTTCTTT. This codes for CATSRVMTGRGTEAFF.